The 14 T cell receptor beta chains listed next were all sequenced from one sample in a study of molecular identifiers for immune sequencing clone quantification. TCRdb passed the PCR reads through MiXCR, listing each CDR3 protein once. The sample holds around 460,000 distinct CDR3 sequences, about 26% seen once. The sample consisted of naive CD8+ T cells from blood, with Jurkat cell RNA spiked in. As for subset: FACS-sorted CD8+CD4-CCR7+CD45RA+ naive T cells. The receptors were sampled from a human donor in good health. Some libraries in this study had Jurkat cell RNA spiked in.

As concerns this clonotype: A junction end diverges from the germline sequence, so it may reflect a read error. This CDR3 is CASSTTGVPYGQYF. CDR3 sequence (DNA): TGTGCCAGCAGTACAACAGGGGTCCCCTACGGGCAGTACTTC. The chain employs TRBV6-5 and TRBJ2-7; 7 nucleotides agree with TRBD1. This CDR3 spans 14 amino acids. CDR1 and CDR2 (germline): MNHEY, SVGAGI.

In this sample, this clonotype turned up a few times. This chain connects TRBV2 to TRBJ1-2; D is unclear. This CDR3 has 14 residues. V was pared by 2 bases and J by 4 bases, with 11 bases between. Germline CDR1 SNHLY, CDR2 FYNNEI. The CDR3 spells CASSEYETAYGYTF. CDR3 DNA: TGTGCCAGCAGTGAATACGAGACGGCCTATGGCTACACCTTC.

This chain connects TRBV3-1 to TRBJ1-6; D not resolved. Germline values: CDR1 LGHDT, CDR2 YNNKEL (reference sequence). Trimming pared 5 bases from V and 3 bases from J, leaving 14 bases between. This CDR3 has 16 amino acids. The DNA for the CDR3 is TGTGCCAGCAGCTCCACGGACGGCCTCTATAATTCACCCCTCCACTTT. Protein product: CASSSTDGLYNSPLHF.

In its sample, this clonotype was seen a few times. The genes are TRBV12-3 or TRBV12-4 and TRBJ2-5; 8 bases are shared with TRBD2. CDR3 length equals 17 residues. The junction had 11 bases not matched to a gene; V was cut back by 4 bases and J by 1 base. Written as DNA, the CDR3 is TGTGCCAGCAGTTACTTCATCACCACTAGCGGCCAAGAGACCCAGTACTTC. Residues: CASSYFITTSGQETQYF.

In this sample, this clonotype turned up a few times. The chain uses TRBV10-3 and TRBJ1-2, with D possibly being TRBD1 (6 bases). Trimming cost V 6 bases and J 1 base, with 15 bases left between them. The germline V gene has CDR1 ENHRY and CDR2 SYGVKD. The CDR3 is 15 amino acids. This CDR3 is CAISDQTGYNYGYTF. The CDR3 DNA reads TGTGCCATCAGCGATCAGACAGGCTATAACTATGGCTACACCTTC.

The DNA of the CDR3 is TGCGCCAGCAGATCAGGCCATAACACTGAAGCTTTCTTT. It translates to CASRSGHNTEAFF. The V call is TRBV5-1, the J call TRBJ1-1, with no clear D. The ends were cut back, 5 bases at V and 2 bases at J, with 10 bases in the middle. From germline, CDR1 is SGHRS and CDR2 YFSETQ. The CDR3 length is 13 residues.

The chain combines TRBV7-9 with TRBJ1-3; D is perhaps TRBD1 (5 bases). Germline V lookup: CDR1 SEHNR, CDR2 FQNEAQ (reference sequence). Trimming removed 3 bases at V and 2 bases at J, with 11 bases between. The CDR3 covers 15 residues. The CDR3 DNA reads TGTGCCAGCAGCTTCCGCCCGGGGGCTGGAAACACCATATATTTT. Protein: CASSFRPGAGNTIYF.

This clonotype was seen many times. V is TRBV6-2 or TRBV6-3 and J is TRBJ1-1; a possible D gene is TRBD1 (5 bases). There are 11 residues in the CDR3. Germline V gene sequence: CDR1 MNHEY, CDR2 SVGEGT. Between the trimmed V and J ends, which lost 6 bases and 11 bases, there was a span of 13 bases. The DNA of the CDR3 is TGTGCCAGCAGGGCGACAGTAGACGCTTTCTTT. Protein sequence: CASRATVDAFF.

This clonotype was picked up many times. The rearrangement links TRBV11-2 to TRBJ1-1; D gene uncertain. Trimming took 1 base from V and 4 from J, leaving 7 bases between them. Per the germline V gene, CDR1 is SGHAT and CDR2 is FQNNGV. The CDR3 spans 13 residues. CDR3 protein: CASSLGRRTEAFF. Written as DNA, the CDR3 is TGTGCCAGCAGCTTAGGAAGACGCACTGAAGCTTTCTTT.

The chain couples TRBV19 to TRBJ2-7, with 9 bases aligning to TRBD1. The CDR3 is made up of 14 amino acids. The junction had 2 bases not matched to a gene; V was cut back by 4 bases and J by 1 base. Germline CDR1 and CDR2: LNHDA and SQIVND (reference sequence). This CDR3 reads CASSTDRGSYEQYF. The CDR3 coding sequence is TGTGCCAGTAGTACGGACAGGGGATCCTACGAGCAGTACTTC.

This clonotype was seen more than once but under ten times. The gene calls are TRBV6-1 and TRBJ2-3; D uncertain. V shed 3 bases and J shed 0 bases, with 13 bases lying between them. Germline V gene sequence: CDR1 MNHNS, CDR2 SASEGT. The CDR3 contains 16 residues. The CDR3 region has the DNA TGTGCCAGCAGTGATCCTCCGGGTTCTAGCACAGATACGCAGTATTTT. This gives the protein CASSDPPGSSTDTQYF.

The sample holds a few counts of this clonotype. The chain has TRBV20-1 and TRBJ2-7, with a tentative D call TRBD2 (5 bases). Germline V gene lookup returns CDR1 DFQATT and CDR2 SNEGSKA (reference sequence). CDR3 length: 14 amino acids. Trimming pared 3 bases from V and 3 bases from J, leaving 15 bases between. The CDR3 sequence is CSARDSAHFYEQYF. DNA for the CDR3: TGCAGTGCTAGGGACTCGGCACATTTCTACGAGCAGTACTTC.

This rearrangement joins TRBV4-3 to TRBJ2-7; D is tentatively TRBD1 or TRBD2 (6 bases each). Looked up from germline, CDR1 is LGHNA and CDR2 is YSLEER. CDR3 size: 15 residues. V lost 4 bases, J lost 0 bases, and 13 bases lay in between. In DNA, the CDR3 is TGCGCCAGCAGCCCAGACAGGAGGGCCTCCTACGAGCAGTACTTC. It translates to CASSPDRRASYEQYF.

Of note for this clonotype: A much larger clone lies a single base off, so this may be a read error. The CDR3 loop reads CASSYQYNVVRPVIGNYTF. The CDR3 nucleotides read TGTGCCAGCAGTTACCAGTATAATGTAGTTAGACCGGTGATTGGGAACTACACCTTC. This chain links TRBV6-5 with TRBJ1-2; D gene unclear. Germline V gene data show CDR1 as MNHEY and CDR2 as SVGAGI. This CDR3 is 19 amino acids long. The V end was cut by 2 bases, the J end by 10 bases, with 32 bases between.